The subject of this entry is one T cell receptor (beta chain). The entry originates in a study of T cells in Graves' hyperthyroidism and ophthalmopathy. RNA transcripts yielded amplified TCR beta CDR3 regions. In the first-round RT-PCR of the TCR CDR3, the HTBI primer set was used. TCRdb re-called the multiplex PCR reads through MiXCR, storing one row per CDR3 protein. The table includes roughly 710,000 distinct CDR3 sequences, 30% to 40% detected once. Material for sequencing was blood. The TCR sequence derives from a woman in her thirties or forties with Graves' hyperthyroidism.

The CDR3: CASSWRDDRVAIDSGNTIYF. CDR3 DNA: TGTGCCAGCAGTTGGAGAGACGACAGGGTAGCGATAGACTCTGGAAACACCATATATTTT. The chain links TRBV6-5 to TRBJ1-3; 7 positions agree with TRBD1. The CDR3 has 20 residues. Germline V gene sequence: CDR1 MNHEY, CDR2 SVGAGI. V gave up 4 bases and J gave up 0 bases; unmatched junction bases: 18.